Sequencing of this TCR delta chain was carried out in a study of Vδ1+ human thymocytes. Extracted RNA was reverse transcribed into cDNA. Multiplex PCR used pooled V-gene forward primers and a constant-region reverse primer to amplify CDR3s. TCRdb reran clone calling via CATT on the multiplex PCR reads. Of tens of thousands of delta-chain clones in the sample, less than 30% are singletons; the top ten hold roughly 1.4%. Findings of the study overall: In the thymus, TRG and TRD repertoires looked highly polyclonal with Gaussian CDR3 lengths.

Germline-derived CDR1 and CDR2 are TSWWSYY and QGS. V was cut by 4 bases and J by 0 bases, with 21 bases left in between. The CDR3 contains 18 residues. This clone was seen a handful of times. Its cognate antigen is unknown. The sequence came from a boy in the first two years of life who had congenital heart surgery. J is TRDJ1 and V is TRDV1; D may be TRDD3 (5 bases). Sequencing was done on a sample of Vdelta1+ gamma-delta thymocytes from the thymus. The subset: FACS-sorted CD3+ TCRalphabeta- TCRVdelta1+ TCRVdelta2- thymocytes. As DNA, the CDR3 is TGTGCTCTTGGGGTCCGCCCCACCCGCGGGGGGTACACCGATAAACTCATCTTT. Translating gives CALGVRPTRGGYTDKLIF.